This TCR beta chain was sequenced in a study of blood T cells in healthy people across ages. Overall study: Template switching captured about one barcoded beta molecule per two T cells. Study-wide results and caveats: Roughly linear declines in TCR beta diversity per million T cells occurred with age.

Then a second PCR, running roughly 7 to 11 cycles, was carried out with a sample-barcoded 5' primer and a J-beta primer mix. TCRdb used MiXCR to reprocess the 5' RACE reads, holding one entry per CDR3 protein. The sample yields 700,000 or so distinct CDR3 sequences, over 20% seen once. This CDR3 is 19 amino acids long. V lost 0 bases and J lost 0, with 15 bases in between. Germline V gene lookup returns CDR1 MGHRA and CDR2 YSYEKL. Points on this clonotype: Its antigen is currently unknown.

Sequencing used blood. The receptor comes from a man aged 70-80 years in good health. The J gene is TRBJ1-6, the V gene TRBV4-1; weak D call: TRBD1 (6 bases). The CDR3 region is CASSQDKGQSSSYNSPLHF. The CDR3 DNA sequence: TGCGCCAGCAGCCAAGATAAAGGACAGTCGAGCTCCTATAATTCACCCCTCCACTTT.